The 24 T cell receptor beta chains reported below all come from one sample, sequenced in a study of blood T cell repertoires in COVID-19. The data were produced by immunoSEQ multiplex PCR, yet TCRdb's version contains in-frame clones alone and is incomplete. The sample lists over 200,000 clones, roughly 87% seen once, with roughly 2% in the top ten. The material sequenced was peripheral blood. The source of these receptors is a man aged 40-50 years with active or convalescent COVID-19.

The CDR3 region has the DNA TGTGCCAGCAGCCGGACAGGGGGCTTACCCTACGAGCAGTACTTC. Its translation is CASSRTGGLPYEQYF. J is TRBJ2-7 and V is TRBV3-1 (or the pseudogene TRBV3-2); 11 nucleotides align to TRBD1. The CDR3 is 15 amino acids. V dropped 4 bases and J dropped 2; count of bases not matched to a gene: 4. CDR1 LGHDT and CDR2 YNNKEL come from the germline V gene (reference sequence).

This chain uses TRBV5-1 with TRBJ2-2; the D gene is possibly TRBD2 (5 bases). Germline V CDR1 and CDR2: SGHRS, YFSETQ. The ends were cut back, 4 bases at V and 1 base at J, with 14 bases in the middle. This CDR3 is 16 amino acids long. Here the CDR3 reads CASSPRGRKNTGELFF. The CDR3 DNA sequence: TGCGCCAGCAGCCCTCGAGGGAGAAAGAACACCGGGGAGCTGTTTTTT.

The chain recombines TRBV9 with TRBJ1-3; TRBD1 aligns across 12 bases. The ends lost 4 bases at V and 4 bases at J; junction bases unmatched: 6. The germline CDR1 and CDR2 sequences are SGDLS and YYNGEE. The CDR3 has 16 amino acids. Here the CDR3 reads CASSPRDRGRGNTIYF. The DNA for the CDR3 is TGTGCCAGCAGCCCCCGGGACAGGGGGCGAGGAAACACCATATATTTT.

This chain joins TRBV19 and TRBJ2-7; D is unclear. The CDR3 contains 14 residues. The germline V and J ends were trimmed by 4 bases and 0 bases, with 10 bases remaining between them. Germline CDR1 LNHDA, CDR2 SQIVND (reference sequence). The CDR3 spells CASSTRLSSYEQYF. Here the CDR3 DNA reads TGTGCCAGTAGTACCCGCCTTAGCTCCTACGAGCAGTACTTC.

This chain connects TRBV18 to TRBJ1-2; D is unclear. Germline V gives CDR1 KGHSH, CDR2 LQKENI. V was cut by 3 bases and J by 4 bases, with 9 bases left in between. This CDR3 is 13 amino acids long. CDR3 coding DNA: TGTGCCAGCTCACCGACACAGAGCTATGGCTACACCTTC. Translating it yields CASSPTQSYGYTF.

This chain uses TRBV6-5 with TRBJ2-1; D perhaps matches TRBD2 (6 bases). With 6 bases removed from V and 4 bases from J, the gap between germline ends came to 10 bases. The germline V gene has CDR1 MNHEY and CDR2 SVGAGI. This CDR3 comprises 13 residues. CDR3 sequence: CASSLGTYNEQFF. In DNA, the CDR3 is TGTGCCAGCAGCCTCGGGACTTACAATGAGCAGTTCTTC.

The rearrangement joins TRBV5-1 to TRBJ1-1; D uncertain. V was cut by 5 bases and J by 1 base, with 6 bases left in between. The length of the CDR3 is 12 residues. The V gene's germline CDR1 is SGHRS and CDR2 YFSETQ. CDR3: CASRPGNTEAFF. The CDR3 DNA sequence: TGCGCCAGCAGACCAGGGAACACTGAAGCTTTCTTT.

This clone came up once. The sample contains more than one DNA sequence encoding this CDR3. The V call is TRBV5-6, the J call TRBJ2-7; the D is unclear. Germline lookup yields CDR1 SGHDT and CDR2 YYEEEE. The length of the CDR3 is 13 residues. The V end lost 0 bases, the J end lost 2 bases, and 6 bases lay between the germline ends. The CDR3 is CASSLGRTYEQYF. CDR3 nucleotides: TGTGCCAGCAGCTTGGGCAGGACCTACGAGCAGTACTTC.

The V and J genes are TRBV5-6 and TRBJ1-3; D is possibly TRBD1 (5 bases). The CDR3 contains 16 residues. V shed 4 bases and J shed 3 bases, with 17 bases lying between them. Germline V CDR1 and CDR2: SGHDT, YYEEEE. The CDR3 DNA reads TGTGCCAGCAGCCCCGCCGGCAGGGCGGATGGAAACACCATATATTTT. As protein: CASSPAGRADGNTIYF.

This clone was detected once. The chain links TRBV6-5 to TRBJ1-1, with D perhaps TRBD1 (6 bases). The CDR3 covers 15 residues. CDR1 and CDR2 from the germline V gene are MNHEY and SVGAGI. V gave up 2 bases and J gave up 5 bases, with 15 bases separating them. The CDR3 nucleotides read TGTGCCAGCAGTTACACTACCGGCAGGGGTACTGAAGCTTTCTTT. Its translation: CASSYTTGRGTEAFF.

The V call is TRBV5-1, the J call TRBJ1-2, with a possible D match to TRBD1 (6 bases). Germline CDR1 is SGHRS and CDR2 is YFSETQ. V shed 0 bases and J shed 4 bases, with 13 bases lying between them. The CDR3 is made up of 15 amino acids. The CDR3: CASSLAGGRGYGYTF. The CDR3 DNA reads as TGCGCCAGCAGCTTGGCCGGGGGGCGAGGCTATGGCTACACCTTC.

This clone was counted once. The chain uses TRBV5-1 and TRBJ2-2; D possibly corresponds to TRBD1 (6 bases). Trimming left V 3 bases short and J 4 bases short, with 13 bases between. The CDR3 extends over 15 amino acids. Germline loops: CDR1 SGHRS, CDR2 YFSETQ. CDR3 in amino acids: CASSSLQGVTGELFF. The CDR3 region has the DNA TGCGCCAGCAGCTCCTTACAGGGTGTCACCGGGGAGCTGTTTTTT. The complete variable domain, with remaining parts taken from reference TRBV5-1 and TRBJ2-2, reads KAGVTQTPRYLIKTRGQQVTLSCSPISGHRSVSWYQQTPGQGLQFLFEYFSETQRNKGNFPGRFSGRQFSNSRSEMNVSTLELGDSALYLCASSSLQGVTGELFFGEGSRLTVL.

V is TRBV28 and J is TRBJ1-1; TRBD1 aligns across 9 bases. The V segment lost 5 bases and the J segment 4 bases; nucleotides outside the gene matches: 11. This CDR3 is built from 16 residues. CDR1 is MDHEN, CDR2 SYDVKM, per germline. As DNA, the CDR3 is TGTGCCAGCAGTCCCCCAAGGGGACAGGGACTCACTGAAGCTTTCTTT. Protein product: CASSPPRGQGLTEAFF.

The genes are TRBV28 and TRBJ1-1; D ambiguous. CDR1 and CDR2 (germline): MDHEN, SYDVKM. V lost 5 bases and J 0 bases, leaving 19 bases between the germline ends. The CDR3 extends over 17 amino acids. The CDR3 sequence is CASSRSIGRVLNTEAFF. CDR3 nucleotide sequence: TGTGCCAGCAGTCGGTCCATAGGGCGGGTCTTGAACACTGAAGCTTTCTTT.

The chain is built from TRBV27 and TRBJ1-5; a possible D gene is TRBD1 (5 bases). The CDR3 consists of 15 residues. Germline V gene sequence: CDR1 MNHEY, CDR2 SMNVEV (reference sequence). Trimming stripped 5 bases from V and 4 bases from J, with 15 bases between. The CDR3 is CASSPWGVSNQPQHF. CDR3 DNA sequence: TGTGCCAGCAGTCCTTGGGGGGTTTCTAATCAGCCCCAGCATTTT.

V usage is TRBV10-3 and J usage is TRBJ1-1, with 9 bases lining up with TRBD1. The germline V gene has CDR1 ENHRY and CDR2 SYGVKD. The length of the CDR3 is 14 residues. V lost 6 bases, J lost 8 bases, and 10 bases stayed unmatched. CDR3 in amino acids: CAISTTGQGTEAFF. Written as DNA, the CDR3 is TGTGCCATCAGCACCACGGGACAGGGAACGGAAGCTTTCTTT.

CDR3 nucleotide sequence: TGTGCCAGCAGTGTTGGGGGGGCGGTCTACAATGAGCAGTTCTTC. Protein sequence: CASSVGGAVYNEQFF. The chain is built from TRBV6-4 and TRBJ2-1; maybe TRBD2 (7 bases). V lost 4 bases, J lost 3 bases, and 13 bases lay in between. The CDR3 runs 15 residues. CDR1 and CDR2 (germline): MRHNA, SNTAGT.

This sequence joins TRBV27 and TRBJ1-5; 9 bases match TRBD1. The germline gives CDR1 MNHEY, CDR2 SMNVEV (reference sequence). The CDR3 covers 14 residues. The V gene end was trimmed by 6 bases and the J gene end by 7 bases; junction bases not matched to a gene: 7. CDR3 DNA: TGTGCCAGCAGCCCCGGACAGGGGTGGCAGCCCCAGCATTTT. Amino acids: CASSPGQGWQPQHF.

The chain has TRBV29-1 and TRBJ2-2; possibly TRBD1 for D (6 bases). Germline V gene sequence: CDR1 SQVTM, CDR2 ANQGSEA. The V gene lost 6 bases and the J gene lost 6 bases, with 11 bases spanning the gap. The CDR3 is 12 amino acids. The CDR3 sequence is CSVGNRAGELFF. The CDR3 nucleotides read TGCAGCGTGGGAAACAGGGCCGGGGAGCTGTTTTTT.

The chain has TRBV9 and TRBJ1-2; 9 positions agree with TRBD1. Trimming cost V 0 bases and J 2 bases; bases outside gene matches: 11. The CDR3 runs to 18 residues. CDR1 and CDR2 (germline): SGDLS, YYNGEE. This chain's CDR3 is CASSVDAGTGMKNYGYTF. Written as DNA, the CDR3 is TGTGCCAGCAGCGTAGACGCCGGGACAGGGATGAAGAACTATGGCTACACCTTC.

The chain couples TRBV3-1 (or the pseudogene TRBV3-2) to TRBJ1-1, with 7 bases lining up with TRBD1. The J segment lost 2 bases and the V segment lost 4 bases, leaving 7 bases of the junction unmatched. There are 15 residues in the CDR3. CDR1 and CDR2 (germline): LGHDT, YNNKEL (reference sequence). The CDR3 nucleotides read TGTGCCAGCAGCCTACGGGACAGAGCAAACACTGAAGCTTTCTTT. Translating gives CASSLRDRANTEAFF.

This chain uses TRBV11-2 with TRBJ1-3, with D unclear. CDR1 and CDR2 from the germline V gene are SGHAT and FQNNGV. The ends were cut back, 6 bases at V and 4 bases at J, with 16 bases in the middle. The CDR3 loop spans 15 amino acids. CDR3 in amino acids: CASSLHSMWGNTIYF. The CDR3 bases are TGTGCCAGCAGTTTACACTCCATGTGGGGAAACACCATATATTTT.

The chain couples TRBV14 to TRBJ1-1; maybe TRBD1 (6 bases). The CDR3 has 14 amino acids. The germline gives CDR1 SGHDN, CDR2 FVKESK. The V gene lost 4 bases and the J gene lost 1 base, with 10 bases spanning the gap. CDR3: CASSRRGENTEAFF. CDR3 coding DNA: TGTGCCAGCAGCCGCAGGGGCGAGAACACTGAAGCTTTCTTT.

This chain links TRBV27 with TRBJ1-6, with D hard to call. CDR1 MNHEY and CDR2 SMNVEV come from the germline V gene (reference sequence). The CDR3 spans 15 residues. V lost 2 bases, J lost 0 bases, and 5 bases lay in between. The CDR3 sequence: CASSLPSSYNSPLHF. Written as DNA, the CDR3 is TGTGCCAGCAGTTTACCCAGCTCCTATAATTCACCCCTCCACTTT.